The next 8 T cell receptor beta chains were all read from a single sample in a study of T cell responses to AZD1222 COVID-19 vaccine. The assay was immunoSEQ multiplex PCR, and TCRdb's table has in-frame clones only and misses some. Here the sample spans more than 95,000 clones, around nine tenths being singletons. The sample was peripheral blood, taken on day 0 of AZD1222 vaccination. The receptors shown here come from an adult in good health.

This chain's CDR3 is CAWSVEERVGGQFF. The CDR3 nucleotides read TGTGCCTGGAGTGTTGAAGAGAGGGTGGGAGGACAGTTCTTC. The chain uses TRBV30 and TRBJ2-1, with a weak D call TRBD2 (6 bases). In germline, CDR1 is GTSNPN, CDR2 SVGIG (reference sequence). V was trimmed by 0 bases and J by 13 bases, leaving 19 bases between them. The CDR3 has 14 residues.

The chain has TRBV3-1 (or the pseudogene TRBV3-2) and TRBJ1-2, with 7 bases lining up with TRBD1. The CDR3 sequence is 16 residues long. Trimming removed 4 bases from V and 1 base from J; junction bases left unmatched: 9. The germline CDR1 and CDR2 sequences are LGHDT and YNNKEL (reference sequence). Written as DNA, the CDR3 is TGTGCCAGCAGCCGCGATTCCGGGACAGTTAACTATGGCTACACCTTC. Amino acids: CASSRDSGTVNYGYTF.

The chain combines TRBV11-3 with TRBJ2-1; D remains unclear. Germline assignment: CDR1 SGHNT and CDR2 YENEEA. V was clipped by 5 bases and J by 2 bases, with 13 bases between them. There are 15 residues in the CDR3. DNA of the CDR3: TGTGCCAGCAGCCCAGACGGAAACCCCTACAATGAGCAGTTCTTC. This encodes CASSPDGNPYNEQFF.

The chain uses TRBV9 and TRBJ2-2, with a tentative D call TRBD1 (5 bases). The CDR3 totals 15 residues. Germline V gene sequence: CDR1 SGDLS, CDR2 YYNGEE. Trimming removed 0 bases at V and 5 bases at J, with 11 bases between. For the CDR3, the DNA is TGTGCCAGCAGCGTAGAAGGTCAGGGAACCGGGGAGCTGTTTTTT. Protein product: CASSVEGQGTGELFF.

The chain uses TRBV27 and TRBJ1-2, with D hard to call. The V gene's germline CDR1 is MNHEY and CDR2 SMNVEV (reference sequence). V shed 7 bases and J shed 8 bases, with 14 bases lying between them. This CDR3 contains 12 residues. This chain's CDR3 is CASKSPKGGYTF. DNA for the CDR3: TGTGCCAGCAAGTCCCCGAAGGGCGGCTACACCTTC.

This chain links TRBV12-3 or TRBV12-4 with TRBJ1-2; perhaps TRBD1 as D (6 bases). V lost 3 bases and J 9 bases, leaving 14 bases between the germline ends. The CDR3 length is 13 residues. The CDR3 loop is CASSFSGGNSYTF. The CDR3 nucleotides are TGTGCCAGCAGTTTTTCGGGGGGCAATAGCTACACCTTC.

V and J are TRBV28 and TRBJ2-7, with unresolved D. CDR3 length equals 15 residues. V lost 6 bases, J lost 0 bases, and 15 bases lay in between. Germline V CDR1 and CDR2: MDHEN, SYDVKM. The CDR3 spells CASSHLSPRSYEQYF. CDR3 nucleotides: TGTGCCAGCAGCCACCTCTCGCCGCGCTCCTACGAGCAGTACTTC. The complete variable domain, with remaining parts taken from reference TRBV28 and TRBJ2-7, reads DVKVTQSSRYLVKRTGEKVFLECVQDMDHENMFWYRQDPGLGLRLIYFSYDVKMKEKGDIPEGYSVSREKKERFSLILESASTNQTSMYLCASSHLSPRSYEQYFGPGTRLTVT.

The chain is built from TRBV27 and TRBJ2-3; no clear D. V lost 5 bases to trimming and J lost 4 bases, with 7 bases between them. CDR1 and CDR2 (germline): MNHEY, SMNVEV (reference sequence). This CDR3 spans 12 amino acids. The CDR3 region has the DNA TGTGCCAGCAGTCAGACGTCAGATACGCAGTATTTT. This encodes CASSQTSDTQYF.